This entry describes one TCR beta chain. The repertoire was sequenced with immunoSEQ multiplex PCR; TCRdb's copy has only in-frame clones and lacks some. The sample lists more than 300,000 clones; roughly 91% were seen once. The data originate from a study of blood T cell repertoires in COVID-19. The sequence derives from a woman between 25 and 40 years old with COVID-19, enrolled during active disease. Sequenced input: peripheral blood.

DNA for the CDR3: TGTGCCATCAGAGACAGGGAAAATCAGCCCCAGCATTTT. This encodes CAIRDRENQPQHF. The chain links TRBV10-3 to TRBJ1-5, with 7 positions matching TRBD1. V lost 6 bases and J lost 4; bases outside the gene matches: 3. The V gene's germline CDR1 is ENHRY and CDR2 SYGVKD. This CDR3 has 13 amino acids.